This T cell receptor (beta chain) was recorded in a study of OX40 agonist ivuxolimab in advanced cancers. Findings of the study overall: The mean number of expanded clones was higher in CD8+ T cells than in CD4+.

In germline, CDR1 is SGDLS, CDR2 YYNGEE. CDR3 length: 13 residues. With 3 bases clipped from V and 4 bases from J, the junction kept 2 bases outside the gene matches. The assay was immunoSEQ multiplex PCR, and TCRdb's table has in-frame clones only and misses some. The sample has around 70,000 clones; 75% to 95% are singletons. To note about this clone: Its antigen is unknown. Additional DNA sequences in this sample encode the identical CDR3.

Source: CD4+ or CD8+ T cells sorted from blood, taken in a trial of the OX40 agonist ivuxolimab. The sequence was collected from an adult with an advanced solid tumor such as melanoma, head and neck, liver or kidney cancer. The chain carries TRBV9 and TRBJ1-1, with 8 positions matching TRBD1. The CDR3 region is CASSATGGTEAFF. CDR3 bases: TGTGCCAGCAGCGCAACAGGGGGCACTGAAGCTTTCTTT.